The clone carrying this TCR beta chain was observed once. Participants reported their clinical history, and cohort assignment relied on those reports. Recovered Cohort 3 donors showed two negative PCRs, clearance, or symptom resolution. This sample is part of a study of blood T cell repertoires in COVID-19. The CDR3 consists of 12 residues. The trim removed 4 bases at V and 11 bases at J, leaving 4 bases unmatched. CDR1 is LGHDT, CDR2 YNNKEL, per germline (reference sequence). Generated by immunoSEQ multiplex PCR, the TCRdb table keeps only in-frame clones and is missing some. The sample comprises a few hundred thousand clones, about 86% of which are singletons, and approximately 9.3% rests with the top ten.

The sequenced sample consisted of PBMCs or T cells enriched from blood (not recorded which). This sequence originates from a woman aged 45 to 65 who had recovered from COVID-19. This chain links TRBV3-1 (or the pseudogene TRBV3-2) with TRBJ1-1; 10 nucleotides align to TRBD1. CDR3 residues: CASSPPGQGAFF. The DNA for the CDR3 is TGTGCCAGCAGCCCACCGGGACAGGGGGCTTTCTTT.